The 17 T cell receptor beta chains below come from one sample, sequenced in a study of OX40 agonist ivuxolimab in advanced cancers. The data were produced by immunoSEQ multiplex PCR, yet TCRdb's version contains in-frame clones alone and is incomplete. The data contain about 62,000 clones, approximately 85% of them singletons. The sample in question was CD4+ or CD8+ T cells sorted from blood, obtained in a trial of the OX40 agonist ivuxolimab. The receptors were gathered from an adult with an advanced solid tumor such as melanoma, head and neck, liver or kidney cancer.

The chain's CDR3 is CASSIKRGQAEAFF. In DNA, the CDR3 is TGTGCCAGTAGTATTAAAAGGGGGCAGGCTGAAGCTTTCTTT. The V call is TRBV19, the J call TRBJ1-1; 7 bases match TRBD1. This CDR3 is built from 14 residues. J was trimmed by 6 bases and V by 3 bases; bases with no gene match: 7. The germline V gene has CDR1 LNHDA and CDR2 SQIVND (reference sequence).

This chain joins TRBV5-1 and TRBJ2-1; D gene ambiguous. This CDR3 region has 14 residues. From germline, CDR1 is SGHRS and CDR2 YFSETQ. The V gene lost 1 base and the J gene lost 3 bases, with 8 bases spanning the gap. The CDR3 region is CASSLYQFYNEQFF. Here the CDR3 DNA reads TGCGCCAGCAGCTTGTACCAGTTCTACAATGAGCAGTTCTTC.

This clone was found once. The gene calls are TRBV2 and TRBJ1-6; D perhaps matches TRBD1 (6 bases). The CDR3 has 16 amino acids. Trimming left V 2 bases short and J 9 bases short, with 17 bases between. Germline V gene lookup returns CDR1 SNHLY and CDR2 FYNNEI. The CDR3 DNA reads as TGTGCCAGCAGTGAACTGGGGGCTGTTCAAATTTCACCCCTCCACTTT. It is translated as CASSELGAVQISPLHF.

The V call is TRBV30, the J call TRBJ1-1; a possible D gene is TRBD1 (5 bases). The V end was cut by 5 bases, the J end by 5 bases, with 18 bases between. The CDR3 is made up of 14 amino acids. Looked up from germline, CDR1 is GTSNPN and CDR2 is SVGIG (reference sequence). The CDR3 sequence: CAWHSIGTTTEAFF. The CDR3 nucleotides are TGTGCCTGGCATTCTATCGGGACGACAACTGAAGCTTTCTTT.

The CDR3 region has the DNA TGTGCCAGCTCACCCTTGGACAGGGGAAACACTGAAGCTTTCTTT. Translating it yields CASSPLDRGNTEAFF. The chain has TRBV18 and TRBJ1-1; the match to TRBD1 covers 9 bases. V gave up 3 bases and J gave up 2 bases; unmatched junction bases: 4. Germline lookup yields CDR1 KGHSH and CDR2 LQKENI. The CDR3 has 15 amino acids.

Note on this clone: The junction and the germline gene differ at one end; a read error may be behind it. The chain uses TRBV7-7 and TRBJ2-1; D perhaps matches TRBD1 (6 bases). CDR1 SSHAT and CDR2 FNYEAQ come from the germline V gene (reference sequence). The CDR3 covers 12 residues. The CDR3 loop is CASSPIGGEQFF. As DNA, the CDR3 is TGTGCTAGCAGCCCCATAGGGGGTGAGCAGTTCTTC.

The V call is TRBV6-5, the J call TRBJ2-7; weak D call: TRBD1 (5 bases). The CDR3 totals 14 residues. Germline lookup yields CDR1 MNHEY and CDR2 SVGAGI. The V gene lost 8 bases and the J gene lost 2 bases, with 16 bases spanning the gap. This chain's CDR3 is CASAADILTYEQYF. The CDR3 DNA is TGTGCCAGCGCCGCGGACATCCTAACCTACGAGCAGTACTTC.

This chain links TRBV18 with TRBJ2-7; 7 bases line up with TRBD1. CDR3 length equals 15 residues. Germline CDR1 is KGHSH and CDR2 is LQKENI. V lost 0 bases to trimming and J lost 6 bases; unmatched junction nucleotides: 8. The CDR3 DNA reads as TGTGCCAGCTCACCACCGAACAGGGGAGATTCCGAGCAGTACTTC. Protein: CASSPPNRGDSEQYF.

The chain has TRBV29-1 and TRBJ2-7; 9 positions match TRBD1. The CDR3 runs to 14 residues. Germline V gene lookup returns CDR1 SQVTM and CDR2 ANQGSEA. V dropped 5 bases and J dropped 3; count of bases not matched to a gene: 8. In DNA form, the CDR3 reads TGCAGCGTTACCGGGACAGGGATGAACTACGAGCAGTACTTC. Translated, it gives CSVTGTGMNYEQYF.

The chain carries TRBV6-5 and TRBJ2-2; 10 positions agree with TRBD1. J was trimmed by 2 bases and V by 6 bases; bases with no gene match: 3. Germline CDR1 MNHEY, CDR2 SVGAGI. The CDR3 sequence is 15 residues long. The CDR3 loop is CASSQTGGNTGELFF. In nucleotides, the CDR3 is TGTGCCAGCAGCCAGACAGGGGGCAACACCGGGGAGCTGTTTTTT.

In this sample, this clone turned up once. The rearrangement joins TRBV27 to TRBJ1-5, with TRBD1 identical over 12 bases. CDR3 length: 15 residues. Looked up from germline, CDR1 is MNHEY and CDR2 is SMNVEV (reference sequence). V shed 5 bases and J 7 bases; nucleotides not matched to a gene: 6. Here the CDR3 reads CASSPGTGGRQPQHF. The CDR3 DNA follows: TGTGCCAGCAGTCCAGGGACAGGGGGCAGACAGCCCCAGCATTTT.

The rearrangement joins TRBV30 to TRBJ1-1, with 8 bases identical to TRBD1. Germline-derived CDR1 and CDR2 are GTSNPN and SVGIG (reference sequence). The V and J ends lost 3 bases and 4 bases, in that order; junction bases with no gene match: 7. The length of the CDR3 is 14 residues. The CDR3 region has the DNA TGTGCCTGGAGCCAGACAGGGGATCGCACTGAAGCTTTCTTT. Protein sequence: CAWSQTGDRTEAFF.

In the case of this clone: It may be a read error: a sequence one base away is much more abundant. The genes are TRBV6-5 and TRBJ2-2; TRBD1 matches at 9 bases. J gave up 0 bases and V 4 bases, and 0 bases lay outside the gene matches. The length of the CDR3 is 15 residues. Germline V lookup: CDR1 MNHEY, CDR2 SVGAGI. The CDR3 reads CASSWDRANTGELFF. Here the CDR3 DNA reads TGTGCCAGCAGTTGGGACAGGGCGAACACCGGGGAGCTGTTTTTT.

The chain recombines TRBV4-3 with TRBJ2-3, with 7 bases that match TRBD2. Germline values: CDR1 LGHNA, CDR2 YSLEER. V was clipped by 2 bases and J by 3 bases; unmatched bases: 5. This CDR3 region has 15 residues. The CDR3 region is CASSQRGLTTDTQYF. The CDR3, as DNA: TGCGCCAGCAGCCAAAGGGGACTAACAACAGATACGCAGTATTTT.

The genes are TRBV4-2 and TRBJ1-2; D is undetermined. CDR1 and CDR2 from the germline V gene are LGHNA and YNFKEQ. Between the trimmed V and J ends, which lost 5 bases and 0 bases, there was a span of 13 bases. The CDR3 spans 15 residues. The CDR3 bases are TGTGCCAGCAGCTTCCGGGTTTCTTCTAACTATGGCTACACCTTC. Residues: CASSFRVSSNYGYTF.

V is TRBV6-5 and J is TRBJ1-5, with TRBD1 matching 10 bases. V shed 6 bases and J 5 bases; nucleotides not matched to a gene: 7. The CDR3 runs 15 residues. CDR1 is MNHEY, CDR2 SVGAGI, per germline. The CDR3 sequence is CASRPIGTGDQPQHF. The CDR3 DNA follows: TGTGCCAGCAGACCGATAGGGACAGGGGATCAGCCCCAGCATTTT.

The V and J genes are TRBV14 and TRBJ2-5; D gene uncertain. Germline V lookup: CDR1 SGHDN, CDR2 FVKESK. The CDR3 covers 11 residues. The V end lost 4 bases, the J end lost 5 bases, and 5 bases lay between the germline ends. The CDR3 bases are TGTGCCAGCAGCCTCTGGGAGACCCAGTACTTC. This sequence encodes CASSLWETQYF.